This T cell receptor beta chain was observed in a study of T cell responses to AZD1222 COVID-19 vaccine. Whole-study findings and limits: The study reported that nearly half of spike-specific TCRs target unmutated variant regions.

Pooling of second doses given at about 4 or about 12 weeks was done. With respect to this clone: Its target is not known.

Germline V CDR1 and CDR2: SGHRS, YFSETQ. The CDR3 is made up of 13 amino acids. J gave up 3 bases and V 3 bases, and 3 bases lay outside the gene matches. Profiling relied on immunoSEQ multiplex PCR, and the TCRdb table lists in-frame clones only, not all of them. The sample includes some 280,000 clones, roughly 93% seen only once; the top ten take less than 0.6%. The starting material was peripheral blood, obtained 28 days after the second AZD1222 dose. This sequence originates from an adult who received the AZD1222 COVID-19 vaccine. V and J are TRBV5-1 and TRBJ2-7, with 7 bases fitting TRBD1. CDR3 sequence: CASSSTGDYEQYF. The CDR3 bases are TGCGCCAGCAGCTCCACAGGGGACTACGAGCAGTACTTC.